This record covers a single T cell receptor (beta chain). This CDR3 is 15 amino acids long. Germline V gives CDR1 SGHVS, CDR2 FQNEAQ. The ends were cut back, 1 base at V and 4 bases at J, with 13 bases in the middle. These data are taken from a study of blood T cell repertoires in COVID-19. Overall study: Researchers got acute and convalescent COVID-19 samples from the United States, Italy and Spain.

Method: immunoSEQ multiplex PCR; TCRdb's copy keeps in-frame clones and lacks some. Among hundreds of thousands of clones, approximately 84% were seen once, and the ten largest hold 4.4%. The origin of this receptor is a man between 45 and 60 years old with acute or convalescent COVID-19. The sample was peripheral blood. The chain couples TRBV7-8 to TRBJ2-5; a possible D gene is TRBD2 (6 bases). This chain's CDR3 is CASSLGVGGRETQYF. The CDR3 DNA reads as TGTGCCAGCAGCTTAGGGGTCGGGGGTAGAGAGACCCAGTACTTC.